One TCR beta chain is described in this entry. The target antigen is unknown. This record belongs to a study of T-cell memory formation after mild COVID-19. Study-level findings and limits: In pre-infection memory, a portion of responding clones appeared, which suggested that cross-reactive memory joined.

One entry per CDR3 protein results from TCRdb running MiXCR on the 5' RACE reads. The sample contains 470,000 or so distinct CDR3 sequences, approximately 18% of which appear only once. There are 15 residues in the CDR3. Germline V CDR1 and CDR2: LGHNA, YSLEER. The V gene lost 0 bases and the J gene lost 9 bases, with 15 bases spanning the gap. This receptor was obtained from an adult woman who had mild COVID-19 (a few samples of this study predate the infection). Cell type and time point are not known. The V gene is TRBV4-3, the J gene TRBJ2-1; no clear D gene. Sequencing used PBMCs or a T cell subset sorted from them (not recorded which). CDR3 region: CASSQESRVSGEQFF. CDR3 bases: TGCGCCAGCAGCCAAGAGTCCCGGGTTTCGGGTGAGCAGTTCTTC.